The 18 T cell receptor beta chains below all came from one sample that was sequenced in a study of T cells in Graves' hyperthyroidism and ophthalmopathy. RNA transcripts yielded amplified TCR beta CDR3 regions. First-round RT-PCR targeting the TCR CDR3 was performed with the HTBI primer set. TCRdb analysed the multiplex PCR reads with MiXCR anew, one entry per CDR3 protein. The data contain about 480,000 distinct CDR3 sequences, approximately 15% of them singletons. The material sequenced was blood. These receptors were collected from a woman aged 18-29 years with Graves' hyperthyroidism.

This clonotype was recorded at least ten times. The chain carries TRBV7-3 and TRBJ2-1; D may match TRBD1 or TRBD2 (5 bases each). The CDR3 has 13 amino acids. The germline V gene has CDR1 SGHTA and CDR2 FQGTGA. V gave up 3 bases and J gave up 9 bases, with 12 bases separating them. The CDR3 reads CASSLRGRAEQFF. In DNA form, the CDR3 reads TGTGCCAGCAGCTTGAGGGGTAGGGCTGAGCAGTTCTTC.

On this clonotype itself: A much larger clone is a single base away; this may be a read error. V gene TRBV6-5 combines with J gene TRBJ2-6; 9 nucleotides line up with TRBD1. This CDR3 has 19 amino acids. Per germline, CDR1 MNHEY and CDR2 SVGAGI. CDR3 in amino acids: CAGSYFGTGTASGANVLTF. In nucleotides, the CDR3 is TGTGCCGGCAGTTACTTTGGGACAGGGACTGCATCTGGGGCCAACGTCCTGACTTTC.

This clonotype showed up many times. The V gene is TRBV27, the J gene TRBJ2-1; the D is unclear. Germline V gives CDR1 MNHEY, CDR2 SMNVEV (reference sequence). The ends were cut back, 0 bases at V and 4 bases at J, with 13 bases in the middle. This CDR3 contains 16 residues. CDR3: CASSLSLIAPYNEQFF. In DNA, the CDR3 is TGTGCCAGCAGTTTATCTCTCATTGCCCCATACAATGAGCAGTTCTTC.

This chain links TRBV4-1 with TRBJ1-5; tentatively, D is TRBD1 (5 bases). Trimming cost V 0 bases and J 5 bases, with 11 bases left between them. Germline V gene sequence: CDR1 MGHRA, CDR2 YSYEKL. The CDR3 loop spans 15 amino acids. CDR3 DNA: TGCGCCAGCAGCCAAGATTACAGGAACTATCAGCCCCAGCATTTT. This sequence encodes CASSQDYRNYQPQHF.

This clonotype has a count of ten or more. This chain links TRBV18 with TRBJ2-1, with 10 bases that match TRBD2. This CDR3 comprises 15 residues. The germline CDR1 and CDR2 sequences are KGHSH and LQKENI. Unmatched junction bases numbered 2, after V lost 0 bases and J lost 6 bases. The CDR3 coding sequence is TGTGCCAGCTCACCACCGGGACTAGCGTCCAATGAGCAGTTCTTC. It translates to CASSPPGLASNEQFF.

This chain uses TRBV19 with TRBJ2-1, with 7 bases lining up with TRBD2. J gave up 6 bases and V 6 bases, and 2 bases lay outside the gene matches. The CDR3 is made up of 12 amino acids. CDR1 is LNHDA and CDR2 is SQIVND in the germline V gene (reference sequence). CDR3: CASRGGGNEQFF. The CDR3 DNA reads as TGTGCCAGTAGGGGGGGGGGCAATGAGCAGTTCTTC.

This clonotype was seen at least ten times. The chain recombines TRBV28 with TRBJ1-1; no definite D call. V was pared by 2 bases and J by 3 bases, with 13 bases between. CDR3 length: 15 amino acids. CDR1 and CDR2 (germline): MDHEN, SYDVKM. CDR3 in DNA: TGTGCCAGCAGTTTAAGGGTGGGAAAGGACACTGAAGCTTTCTTT. Its protein product is CASSLRVGKDTEAFF.

The CDR3 sequence: CASGLMGGTASRLGTDTQYF. The DNA of the CDR3 is TGTGCTAGTGGTTTGATGGGAGGGACCGCGAGTCGCCTTGGCACAGATACGCAGTATTTT. The V gene is TRBV12-5, the J gene TRBJ2-3, with TRBD2 matching over 7 bases. CDR1 is LGHNT, CDR2 FRNRAP, per germline. The CDR3 length is 20 residues. The V and J ends lost 2 bases and 1 base, in that order; junction bases with no gene match: 18. Full variable domain (rest looked up from reference TRBV12-5 and TRBJ2-3): DARVTQTPRHKVTEMGQEVTMRCQPILGHNTVFWYRQTMMQGLELLAYFRNRAPLDDSGMPKDRFSAEMPDATLATLKIQPSEPRDSAVYFCASGLMGGTASRLGTDTQYFGPGTRLTVL.

The sample holds many counts of this clonotype. The chain couples TRBV29-1 to TRBJ2-5; maybe TRBD1 (6 bases). Germline values: CDR1 SQVTM, CDR2 ANQGSEA. V gave up 6 bases and J gave up 3 bases, with 14 bases separating them. The CDR3 has 13 amino acids. The DNA of the CDR3 is TGCAGCGTGCGGCGGGCAGGGGAAGAGACCCAGTACTTC. Protein product: CSVRRAGEETQYF.

J is TRBJ1-3 and V is TRBV7-9, with D possibly TRBD1 on 6 matching bases. This CDR3 is built from 14 residues. V was shortened by 8 bases and J by 0 bases, with 11 bases between the two germline ends. Germline values: CDR1 SEHNR, CDR2 FQNEAQ (reference sequence). In DNA, the CDR3 is TGTGCCAGCGAGGACAGCAACTCTGGAAACACCATATATTTT. It yields the protein CASEDSNSGNTIYF.

This clonotype was observed many times. The chain has TRBV20-1 and TRBJ2-7; D possibly corresponds to TRBD2 (5 bases). This CDR3 is 13 amino acids long. Germline V gene data show CDR1 as DFQATT and CDR2 as SNEGSKA (reference sequence). Trimming removed 3 bases at V and 4 bases at J, with 13 bases between. Here the CDR3 reads CSARGTGVYEQYF. CDR3 DNA sequence: TGCAGTGCTAGGGGAACCGGGGTGTACGAGCAGTACTTC.

This clonotype came up many times. The V and J genes are TRBV11-3 and TRBJ2-1; D is perhaps TRBD1 or TRBD2 (5 bases each). Germline V CDR1 and CDR2: SGHNT, YENEEA. The CDR3 has 14 amino acids. V dropped 5 bases and J dropped 6 bases, with 14 bases sitting between them. CDR3 protein: CASSGTRDLNEQFF. The CDR3 region has the DNA TGTGCCAGCAGCGGTACCCGGGACCTCAATGAGCAGTTCTTC.

Regarding this clonotype: One junction end does not reproduce the germline sequence, and a read error may be involved. Written as DNA, the CDR3 is TGTGCGTGGAGTGTAGAGAGGGACTATGGCTACACCTTC. It translates to CAWSVERDYGYTF. The J gene is TRBJ1-2, the V gene TRBV30; the D is unclear. The CDR3 covers 13 residues. The germline CDR1 and CDR2 sequences are GTSNPN and SVGIG (reference sequence).

This clonotype was detected ten times or more. Mismatch with germline at one junction end may stem from a read error. The CDR3 spells CASSQRLQTLFF. The CDR3 bases are TGTGCCAGCAGCCAAAGGCTCCAGACCCTGTTCTTC. The gene calls are TRBV3-1 and TRBJ2-5; D not resolved. Germline loops: CDR1 LGHDT, CDR2 YNNKEL (reference sequence). The CDR3 has 12 residues.

In its sample, this clonotype was seen a few times. The chain has TRBV9 and TRBJ2-3, with 9 nucleotides matching TRBD1. The V gene end was trimmed by 0 bases and the J gene end by 4 bases; junction bases not matched to a gene: 6. This CDR3 is 16 amino acids long. From germline, CDR1 is SGDLS and CDR2 YYNGEE. The CDR3 DNA sequence: TGTGCCAGCAGCGTAGATTCGGGACAGGGAGCAGATACGCAGTATTTT. Translation gives CASSVDSGQGADTQYF.

This clonotype was detected many times. This chain connects TRBV13 to TRBJ1-5; D is unclear. Germline loops: CDR1 PRHDT, CDR2 FYEKMQ (reference sequence). This CDR3 contains 15 residues. The ends were cut back, 0 bases at V and 8 bases at J, with 14 bases in the middle. The CDR3 sequence is CASSLGQAPLEPQHF. The CDR3 DNA follows: TGTGCCAGCAGCTTAGGGCAGGCCCCCCTGGAGCCCCAGCATTTT.

This clonotype was picked up many times. The CDR3 spells CASSLSGARILNEQFF. For the CDR3, the DNA is TGTGCCAGCAGTTTATCCGGGGCACGAATCCTCAATGAGCAGTTCTTC. This chain uses TRBV28 with TRBJ2-1; perhaps D is TRBD1 or TRBD2 (5 bases each). V was pared by 1 base and J by 6 bases, with 16 bases between. Per germline, CDR1 MDHEN and CDR2 SYDVKM. The CDR3 has 16 amino acids.

This clonotype has ten or more counts. The CDR3 region is CASSLARGTDTQYF. In DNA form, the CDR3 reads TGCGCCAGCAGCTTGGCCAGGGGCACAGATACGCAGTATTTT. This chain connects TRBV5-1 to TRBJ2-3, with D maybe TRBD1 (5 bases). CDR1 and CDR2 (germline): SGHRS, YFSETQ. Between the trimmed V and J ends, which lost 0 bases and 1 base, there was a span of 6 bases. The CDR3 extends over 14 amino acids.